The 10 T cell receptor beta chains reported below all come from one sample, sequenced in a study of shared clonotypes between healthy human individuals. The naive CD8 subset, CD45RO-negative cells positively selected for CCR7, excluded terminally differentiated effector memory CD45RA+ cells. This table comes from immunoSEQ multiplex PCR, and its TCRdb copy is limited to in-frame clones, with some not included. In the table there are about 2 million clones, about 95% of which are singletons. The sample taken for sequencing was naive CD8+ T cells sorted from blood. The receptors here all came from a man aged 18 to 35 in good health.

This sequence joins TRBV6-5 and TRBJ2-3; D is possibly TRBD1 (5 bases). CDR1 MNHEY and CDR2 SVGAGI come from the germline V gene. V was shortened by 2 bases and J by 3 bases, with 15 bases between the two germline ends. CDR3 length equals 16 residues. The CDR3 sequence: CASSYDDIRVTDTQYF. CDR3 DNA: TGTGCCAGCAGTTACGATGATATCAGGGTGACAGATACGCAGTATTTT.

The chain links TRBV7-9 to TRBJ2-7; 12 positions match TRBD1. CDR1 and CDR2 (germline): SEHNR, FQNEAQ (reference sequence). The CDR3 runs 19 residues. Trimming cost V 5 bases and J 0 bases; bases outside gene matches: 14. The CDR3 nucleotides read TGTGCCAGCAGCCCCGGGACAGGGGGCGAGGTTATCAACTCCTACGAGCAGTACTTC. Translating gives CASSPGTGGEVINSYEQYF.

Regarding this clone: This specimen includes other DNA sequences encoding the same CDR3. The chain combines TRBV9 with TRBJ2-7; TRBD2 agrees at 13 bases. V shed 0 bases and J 3 bases; nucleotides not matched to a gene: 3. Germline CDR1 SGDLS, CDR2 YYNGEE. The CDR3 spans 16 residues. CDR3 in DNA: TGTGCCAGCAGCGTAGGACTAGCGGGAGGTATCTACGAGCAGTACTTC. Translation: CASSVGLAGGIYEQYF.

The V and J genes are TRBV27 and TRBJ1-3; D is perhaps TRBD1 (6 bases). CDR3 length: 17 amino acids. Trimming removed 5 bases from V and 0 bases from J, with 17 bases in between. Germline V gene lookup returns CDR1 MNHEY and CDR2 SMNVEV (reference sequence). The CDR3, as DNA: TGTGCCAGCAGTAAAACCGGGACATGGAGCTCTGGAAACACCATATATTTT. This sequence encodes CASSKTGTWSSGNTIYF.

With regard to this clone: The sample carries other DNA sequences with the same CDR3. CDR3 sequence: CASSGDGYEQYF. The CDR3 bases are TGTGCCAGCAGCGGCGACGGTTACGAGCAGTACTTC. This chain links TRBV9 with TRBJ2-7; no definite D call. Germline CDR1 SGDLS, CDR2 YYNGEE. CDR3 size: 12 residues. Trimming stripped 3 bases from V and 4 bases from J, with 8 bases between.

The chain has TRBV4-1 and TRBJ2-2; D gene unclear. With 4 bases removed from V and 5 bases from J, the gap between germline ends came to 8 bases. Germline CDR1 MGHRA, CDR2 YSYEKL. The CDR3 spans 13 residues. The CDR3 DNA follows: TGCGCCAGCAGCCTACTTCAAACCGGGGAGCTGTTTTTT. Residues: CASSLLQTGELFF.

The chain employs TRBV28 and TRBJ2-5; D gene ambiguous. This CDR3 has 13 amino acids. Germline V gene lookup returns CDR1 MDHEN and CDR2 SYDVKM. Trimming removed 3 bases at V and 3 bases at J, with 8 bases between. CDR3 DNA sequence: TGTGCCAGCAGTTTCCGAGGAGAAGAGACCCAGTACTTC. It translates to CASSFRGEETQYF.

V gene TRBV7-9 combines with J gene TRBJ1-2, with unresolved D. V was trimmed by 2 bases and J by 4 bases, leaving 17 bases between them. The germline CDR1 and CDR2 sequences are SEHNR and FQNEAQ (reference sequence). This CDR3 spans 16 amino acids. CDR3: CASSLPNAGYSYGYTF. The CDR3 nucleotides are TGTGCCAGCAGCTTACCCAACGCCGGGTACAGCTATGGCTACACCTTC.

The chain combines TRBV30 with TRBJ1-1, with 9 bases that match TRBD1. Per the germline V gene, CDR1 is GTSNPN and CDR2 is SVGIG (reference sequence). J was trimmed by 7 bases and V by 2 bases; bases with no gene match: 8. The CDR3 spans 14 residues. This CDR3 is CAWSLDRGGNEAFF. In DNA form, the CDR3 reads TGTGCCTGGAGTCTAGACAGGGGGGGAAATGAAGCTTTCTTT. Combining the CDR3 with reference TRBV30 and TRBJ1-1 gives the whole variable domain SQTIHQWPATLVQPVGSPLSLECTVEGTSNPNLYWYRQAAGRGLQLLFYSVGIGQISSEVPQNLSASRPQDRQFILSSKKLLLSDSGFYLCAWSLDRGGNEAFFGQGTRLTVV.

The chain combines TRBV30 with TRBJ2-7, with D hard to call. The V and J ends lost 0 bases and 4 bases respectively, with 16 bases between them. The CDR3 is made up of 15 amino acids. Germline V lookup: CDR1 GTSNPN, CDR2 SVGIG (reference sequence). The CDR3 region is CAWSVAEMPGYEQYF. CDR3 nucleotides: TGTGCCTGGAGTGTGGCCGAGATGCCTGGGTACGAGCAGTACTTC. Supplemented by reference TRBV30 and TRBJ2-7, the full variable domain reads SQTIHQWPATLVQPVGSPLSLECTVEGTSNPNLYWYRQAAGRGLQLLFYSVGIGQISSEVPQNLSASRPQDRQFILSSKKLLLSDSGFYLCAWSVAEMPGYEQYFGPGTRLTVT.